A single sample is the source of the 32 T cell receptor beta chains below, sequenced in a study of lymphopenia after photon versus proton radiotherapy. Clones were sequenced by immunoSEQ multiplex PCR, and TCRdb holds only the in-frame ones, with some missing. Of 5,300 or so clones listed, approximately 90% are singletons. Specimen: peripheral blood, collected from a patient treated with photon-based radiotherapy. These receptor sequences come from a man aged 25-45 years with gastric cancer.

The CDR3 bases are TGTGCTAGTGGTACTCGGACAGCGAGGGCTCAGCCCCAGCATTTT. Its protein is CASGTRTARAQPQHF. The chain combines TRBV12-5 with TRBJ1-5, with D maybe TRBD1 (6 bases). CDR1 is LGHNT, CDR2 FRNRAP, per germline. The CDR3 length is 15 residues. With 5 bases removed from V and 6 bases from J, the gap between germline ends came to 17 bases.

This clone was detected a few times. This chain links TRBV27 with TRBJ2-1, with 11 bases matching TRBD2. Looked up from germline, CDR1 is MNHEY and CDR2 is SMNVEV (reference sequence). This CDR3 has 16 amino acids. The ends lost 0 bases at V and 4 bases at J; junction bases unmatched: 2. The CDR3 DNA reads TGTGCCAGCAGTTTATCGGGACTAGCGGATTACAATGAGCAGTTCTTC. It is translated as CASSLSGLADYNEQFF.

This chain uses TRBV7-7 with TRBJ2-7, with D possibly being TRBD2 (7 bases). This CDR3 has 15 amino acids. The V and J ends lost 4 bases and 5 bases respectively, with 18 bases between them. Germline lookup yields CDR1 SSHAT and CDR2 FNYEAQ (reference sequence). In DNA, the CDR3 is TGTGCCAGCAGCTCACGAGGGGGGGAAGTTAACGAGCAGTACTTC. Its protein is CASSSRGGEVNEQYF.

The gene calls are TRBV10-2 and TRBJ2-3, with 8 bases that match TRBD2. The CDR3 is made up of 13 amino acids. The germline V gene encodes CDR1 WSHSY and CDR2 SAAADI. Germline trimming cut 10 bases from V and 1 base from J; bases unmatched to any gene: 4. Here the CDR3 reads CATVLAGTDTQYF. The DNA for the CDR3 is TGCGCCACCGTACTAGCGGGCACAGATACGCAGTATTTT.

The rearrangement uses TRBV7-9 and TRBJ1-2; D unclear. Between the trimmed V and J ends, which lost 2 bases and 8 bases, there was a span of 12 bases. Germline values: CDR1 SEHNR, CDR2 FQNEAQ (reference sequence). This CDR3 has 13 amino acids. The CDR3 is CASSLLGGGGYTF. The CDR3 coding sequence is TGTGCCAGCAGCTTATTAGGTGGTGGAGGCTACACCTTC.

The rearrangement joins TRBV4-2 to TRBJ2-3; tentatively, D is TRBD1 (5 bases). The CDR3 is 16 amino acids. Germline assignment: CDR1 LGHNA and CDR2 YNFKEQ. Trimming cost V 3 bases and J 5 bases, with 18 bases left between them. CDR3 coding DNA: TGTGCCAGCAGCCAGTACGACAGAGGATTCCTAGATACGCAGTATTTT. Translated, it gives CASSQYDRGFLDTQYF.

The rearrangement joins TRBV10-3 to TRBJ2-7; TRBD2 might be the D (6 bases). Germline CDR1 is ENHRY and CDR2 is SYGVKD. The CDR3 is 17 amino acids. The V and J ends lost 0 bases and 3 bases respectively, with 18 bases between them. For the CDR3, the DNA is TGTGCCATCAGTGAGTCGTCTACGGGAGCTGTGTTCTACGAGCAGTACTTC. Translated, it gives CAISESSTGAVFYEQYF.

This clone showed up just a few times. CDR3 region: CASSEQDYGYTF. Here the CDR3 DNA reads TGTGCCAGTAGTGAACAGGACTATGGCTACACCTTC. V usage is TRBV19 and J usage is TRBJ1-2, with a weak D call TRBD1 (5 bases). Trimming removed 5 bases from V and 3 bases from J, with 7 bases in between. The CDR3 is made up of 12 amino acids. Germline V gene data show CDR1 as LNHDA and CDR2 as SQIVND (reference sequence).

The chain couples TRBV5-6 to TRBJ2-2; 7 positions match TRBD1. Germline trimming cut 3 bases from V and 0 bases from J; bases unmatched to any gene: 5. This CDR3 contains 16 residues. Germline V gives CDR1 SGHDT, CDR2 YYEEEE. The DNA for the CDR3 is TGTGCCAGCAGCTCTTCAGGGACAGCGAACACCGGGGAGCTGTTTTTT. Its translation: CASSSSGTANTGELFF. Full variable domain (remainder filled in from reference TRBV5-6 and TRBJ2-2): DAGVTQSPTHLIKTRGQQVTLRCSPKSGHDTVSWYQQALGQGPQFIFQYYEEEERQRGNFPDRFSGHQFPNYSSELNVNALLLGDSALYLCASSSSGTANTGELFFGEGSRLTVL.

J is TRBJ2-3 and V is TRBV6-4; 10 nucleotides align to TRBD1. Germline CDR1 MRHNA, CDR2 SNTAGT. The CDR3 loop spans 14 amino acids. The V segment lost 2 bases and the J segment 4 bases; nucleotides outside the gene matches: 0. The CDR3 sequence: CASSDGQGADTQYF. The DNA for the CDR3 is TGTGCCAGCAGTGACGGACAGGGGGCAGATACGCAGTATTTT.

The chain has TRBV28 and TRBJ2-1; 11 bases map to TRBD2. Germline CDR1 and CDR2: MDHEN and SYDVKM. This CDR3 region has 15 residues. The ends lost 6 bases at V and 6 bases at J; junction bases unmatched: 7. The CDR3 DNA follows: TGTGCCAGCAGCCGTGGACTAGCGGGTGCCAATGAGCAGTTCTTC. This encodes CASSRGLAGANEQFF.

V and J are TRBV7-3 and TRBJ2-2; no reliable D call. The CDR3 has 13 amino acids. Trimming removed 3 bases at V and 8 bases at J, with 10 bases between. Germline values: CDR1 SGHTA, CDR2 FQGTGA. CDR3 nucleotides: TGTGCCAGCAGCTTTCGTGGCAGTGGGGAGCTGTTTTTT. Protein sequence: CASSFRGSGELFF.

The rearrangement links TRBV2 to TRBJ1-1, with D unclear. This CDR3 is 13 amino acids long. Trimming cost V 8 bases and J 3 bases, with 13 bases left between them. The germline V gene has CDR1 SNHLY and CDR2 FYNNEI. The CDR3 DNA reads as TGTGCCAGCCAAGCGGGTCCCGACACTGAAGCTTTCTTT. Its translation: CASQAGPDTEAFF.

This chain joins TRBV10-1 and TRBJ2-1; 10 nucleotides match TRBD2. Germline CDR1 is WNHNN and CDR2 is SYGVQD (reference sequence). The CDR3 contains 15 residues. Trimming at V came to 3 bases and at J to 7 bases, leaving 6 bases not matched to a gene. The CDR3 sequence: CASSEVLAGVNEQFF. DNA of the CDR3: TGCGCCAGCAGTGAAGTTCTAGCGGGAGTAAATGAGCAGTTCTTC.

The J gene is TRBJ2-1, the V gene TRBV7-9; 7 positions agree with TRBD1. The trim removed 4 bases at V and 6 bases at J, leaving 3 bases unmatched. The CDR3 loop spans 13 amino acids. Germline CDR1 reads SEHNR; CDR2 reads FQNEAQ (reference sequence). The CDR3 protein is CASSYTGVNEQFF. Written as DNA, the CDR3 is TGTGCCAGCAGCTATACAGGGGTCAATGAGCAGTTCTTC.

The chain carries TRBV19 and TRBJ1-5; a weak D match, TRBD1 (5 bases). CDR1 LNHDA and CDR2 SQIVND come from the germline V gene (reference sequence). The CDR3 has 13 residues. Trimming left V 5 bases short and J 6 bases short, with 11 bases between. CDR3 in amino acids: CASSGTQGQPQHF. The DNA of the CDR3 is TGTGCCAGTAGTGGGACCCAGGGTCAGCCCCAGCATTTT.

The chain is built from TRBV29-1 and TRBJ2-3; 8 bases agree with TRBD1. With 4 bases clipped from V and 1 base from J, the junction kept 4 bases outside the gene matches. Per germline, CDR1 SQVTM and CDR2 ANQGSEA. The CDR3 is 14 residues long. This chain's CDR3 is CSVAQGQGTDTQYF. The CDR3 DNA reads as TGCAGCGTTGCCCAGGGACAGGGCACAGATACGCAGTATTTT.

This clone was seen only a few times. This sequence joins TRBV11-3 and TRBJ1-1; D is unclear. This CDR3 region has 11 residues. CDR1 SGHNT and CDR2 YENEEA come from the germline V gene. V dropped 5 bases and J dropped 7 bases, with 8 bases sitting between them. DNA of the CDR3: TGTGCCAGCAGCCTATTTCATGAAGCTTTCTTT. Translated: CASSLFHEAFF.

The chain combines TRBV5-1 with TRBJ1-5, with D possibly TRBD1 on 6 matching bases. The CDR3 extends over 15 amino acids. The V end lost 0 bases, the J end lost 6 bases, and 13 bases lay between the germline ends. Germline V lookup: CDR1 SGHRS, CDR2 YFSETQ. CDR3 sequence reads: CASSLGTGPGQPQHF. The CDR3 bases are TGCGCCAGCAGCTTGGGAACAGGGCCTGGTCAGCCCCAGCATTTT.

V gene TRBV9 combines with J gene TRBJ2-2, with unresolved D. This CDR3 comprises 13 residues. Trimming left V 6 bases short and J 1 base short, with 7 bases between. CDR1 and CDR2 from the germline V gene are SGDLS and YYNGEE. CDR3 nucleotide sequence: TGTGCCAGCAAGGGTGGGAACACCGGGGAGCTGTTTTTT. This translates into CASKGGNTGELFF.

This clone has just one count. The chain recombines TRBV6-5 with TRBJ2-3; no clear D. The germline V gene encodes CDR1 MNHEY and CDR2 SVGAGI. The CDR3 consists of 14 residues. V dropped 4 bases and J dropped 1 base, with 9 bases sitting between them. For the CDR3, the DNA is TGTGCCAGCAGTTTGCTACGAGGCACAGATACGCAGTATTTT. Its protein is CASSLLRGTDTQYF.

This clone was detected only once. This sequence joins TRBV25-1 and TRBJ1-1, with TRBD1 matching 7 bases. This CDR3 has 14 amino acids. V lost 2 bases to trimming and J lost 2 bases; unmatched junction nucleotides: 2. The germline V gene encodes CDR1 MGHDK and CDR2 SYGVNS. The CDR3 region is CASSEQGGNTEAFF. The CDR3 DNA reads TGTGCCAGCAGTGAACAGGGGGGAAACACTGAAGCTTTCTTT.

This sequence joins TRBV5-1 and TRBJ1-2, with D maybe TRBD1 (5 bases). Per germline, CDR1 SGHRS and CDR2 YFSETQ. V lost 0 bases and J lost 1, with 16 bases in between. CDR3 length: 17 amino acids. CDR3 coding DNA: TGCGCCAGCAGCTTGGGTCACAGCGGGGGTTATAACTATGGCTACACCTTC. Its protein product is CASSLGHSGGYNYGYTF.

The chain is built from TRBV5-5 and TRBJ1-1; a weak D match, TRBD1 (6 bases). CDR1 and CDR2 from the germline V gene are SGHKS and YYEKEE (reference sequence). V lost 6 bases and J 4 bases, leaving 19 bases between the germline ends. The CDR3 has 15 amino acids. The CDR3 region has the DNA TGTGCCAGCATCAAGACTGGGGGGCATGGCACTGAAGCTTTCTTT. Encoded protein: CASIKTGGHGTEAFF.

In this sample, this clone turned up a few times. V is TRBV4-3 and J is TRBJ2-2; a possible D gene is TRBD2 (6 bases). V lost 2 bases to trimming and J lost 4 bases, with 8 bases between them. Germline CDR1 LGHNA, CDR2 YSLEER. There are 14 residues in the CDR3. CDR3 DNA: TGCGCCAGCAGCCAAACGGGACTCACCGGGGAGCTGTTTTTT. Translating it yields CASSQTGLTGELFF.

The chain employs TRBV6-5 and TRBJ2-2; D is ambiguous. The CDR3 sequence is 14 residues long. Germline CDR1 and CDR2: MNHEY and SVGAGI. V was clipped by 0 bases and J by 7 bases, with 9 bases between them. CDR3 residues: CASSYSKGGGELFF. In DNA, the CDR3 is TGTGCCAGCAGTTACTCGAAGGGCGGCGGGGAGCTGTTTTTT.

The rearrangement links TRBV10-3 to TRBJ1-6, with D uncertain. V lost 6 bases and J lost 8, with 8 bases in between. Germline V gene lookup returns CDR1 ENHRY and CDR2 SYGVKD. This CDR3 is built from 12 residues. In DNA form, the CDR3 reads TGTGCCATCAGAGGAGAGTATTCACCCCTCCACTTT. It encodes CAIRGEYSPLHF.

CDR3 sequence reads: CASSLGGTQGETQYF. In DNA form, the CDR3 reads TGTGCCAGCAGCTTAGGGGGGACCCAGGGGGAGACCCAGTACTTC. The chain uses TRBV11-3 and TRBJ2-5, with D perhaps TRBD1 (6 bases). Germline CDR1 and CDR2: SGHNT and YENEEA. Trimming took 1 base from V and 5 from J, leaving 14 bases between them. This CDR3 contains 15 residues.

This clone appeared a single time. The chain employs TRBV10-1 and TRBJ1-1; D uncertain. The germline gives CDR1 WNHNN, CDR2 SYGVQD (reference sequence). This CDR3 spans 13 amino acids. Between the trimmed V and J ends, which lost 3 bases and 2 bases, there was a span of 7 bases. The CDR3 loop is CASSENKNTEAFF. The CDR3 bases are TGCGCCAGCAGTGAAAACAAAAACACTGAAGCTTTCTTT.

The rearrangement uses TRBV5-6 and TRBJ2-2; D possibly corresponds to TRBD2 (7 bases). Germline CDR1 reads SGHDT; CDR2 reads YYEEEE. The CDR3 extends over 16 amino acids. Trimming stripped 1 base from V and 7 bases from J, with 17 bases between. The CDR3 loop reads CASSLFVGGPNGELFF. CDR3 coding DNA: TGTGCCAGCAGCTTGTTCGTCGGGGGGCCGAACGGGGAGCTGTTTTTT. The whole variable domain, filled in from reference TRBV5-6 and TRBJ2-2, reads DAGVTQSPTHLIKTRGQQVTLRCSPKSGHDTVSWYQQALGQGPQFIFQYYEEEERQRGNFPDRFSGHQFPNYSSELNVNALLLGDSALYLCASSLFVGGPNGELFFGEGSRLTVL.

The V and J genes are TRBV6-5 and TRBJ2-3; the D call may be TRBD1 or TRBD2 (5 bases each). Trimming pared 8 bases from V and 4 bases from J, leaving 13 bases between. This CDR3 contains 13 residues. Germline V lookup: CDR1 MNHEY, CDR2 SVGAGI. The CDR3 sequence is CASGRDVSDTQYF. The CDR3 DNA reads TGTGCCAGCGGCAGGGACGTCTCAGATACGCAGTATTTT.

The chain couples TRBV2 to TRBJ2-2; tentatively, D is TRBD2 (6 bases). Per germline, CDR1 SNHLY and CDR2 FYNNEI. V dropped 7 bases and J dropped 1 base, with 13 bases sitting between them. This CDR3 is built from 15 residues. Here the CDR3 DNA reads TGTGCCAGCACGGCGCTGGAGGGGAACACCGGGGAGCTGTTTTTT. Translation: CASTALEGNTGELFF.